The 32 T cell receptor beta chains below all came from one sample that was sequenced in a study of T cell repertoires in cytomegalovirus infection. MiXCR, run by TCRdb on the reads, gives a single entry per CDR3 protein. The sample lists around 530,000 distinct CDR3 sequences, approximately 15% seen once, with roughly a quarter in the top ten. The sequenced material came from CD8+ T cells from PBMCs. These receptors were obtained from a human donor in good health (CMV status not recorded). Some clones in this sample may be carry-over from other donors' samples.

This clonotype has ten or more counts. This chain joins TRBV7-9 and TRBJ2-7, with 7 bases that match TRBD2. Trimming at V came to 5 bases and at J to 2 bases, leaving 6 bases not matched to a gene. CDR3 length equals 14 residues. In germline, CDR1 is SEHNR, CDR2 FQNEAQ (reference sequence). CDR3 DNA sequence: TGTGCCAGCAGCCCAGCGGGATCCCCCTACGAGCAGTACTTC. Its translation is CASSPAGSPYEQYF.

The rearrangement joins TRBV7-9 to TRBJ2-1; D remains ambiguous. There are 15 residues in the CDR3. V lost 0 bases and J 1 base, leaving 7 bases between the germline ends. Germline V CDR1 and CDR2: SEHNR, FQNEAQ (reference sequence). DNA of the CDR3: TGTGCCAGCAGCTTAGCGTTCGCTTCCTACAATGAGCAGTTCTTC. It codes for CASSLAFASYNEQFF.

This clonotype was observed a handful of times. In DNA, the CDR3 is TGCAGTGCTTCCACTCCGGGACAAACTACTTCCCAGCATTTT. Translated, it gives CSASTPGQTTSQHF. The chain employs TRBV20-1 and TRBJ1-5; D perhaps matches TRBD1 (6 bases). Germline CDR1 DFQATT, CDR2 SNEGSKA (reference sequence). The germline V and J ends were trimmed by 5 bases and 11 bases, with 22 bases remaining between them. The length of the CDR3 is 14 residues.

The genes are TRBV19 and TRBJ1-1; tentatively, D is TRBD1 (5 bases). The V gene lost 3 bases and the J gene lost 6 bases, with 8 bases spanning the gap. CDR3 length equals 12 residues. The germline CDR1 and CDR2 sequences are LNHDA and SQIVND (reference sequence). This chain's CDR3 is CASSMGGAEAFF. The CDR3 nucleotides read TGTGCCAGTAGTATGGGGGGAGCTGAAGCTTTCTTT.

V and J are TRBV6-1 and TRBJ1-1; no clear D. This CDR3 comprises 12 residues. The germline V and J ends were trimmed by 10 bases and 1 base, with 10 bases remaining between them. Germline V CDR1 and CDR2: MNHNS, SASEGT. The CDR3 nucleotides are TGTGCCATCGGTCCAGGGAACACTGAAGCTTTCTTT. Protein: CAIGPGNTEAFF.

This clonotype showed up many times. This CDR3 reads CATSRVAEGKNEQYF. CDR3 DNA: TGTGCCACCAGCAGGGTAGCGGAAGGAAAAAATGAGCAGTACTTC. This chain joins TRBV15 and TRBJ2-7, with D perhaps TRBD2 (6 bases). The CDR3 consists of 15 residues. Germline V gene lookup returns CDR1 LNHNV and CDR2 YYDKDF (reference sequence). The ends were cut back, 3 bases at V and 7 bases at J, with 19 bases in the middle. The variable domain in full, with the rest retrieved from reference TRBV15 and TRBJ2-7, is DAMVIQNPRYQVTQFGKPVTLSCSQTLNHNVMYWYQQKSSQAPKLLFHYYDKDFNNEADTPDNFQSRRPNTSFCFLDIRSPGLGDTAMYLCATSRVAEGKNEQYFGPGTRLTVT.

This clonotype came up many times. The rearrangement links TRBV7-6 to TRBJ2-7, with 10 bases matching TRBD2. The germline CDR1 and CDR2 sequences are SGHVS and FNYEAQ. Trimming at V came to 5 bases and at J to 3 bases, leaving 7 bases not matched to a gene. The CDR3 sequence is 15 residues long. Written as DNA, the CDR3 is TGTGCCAGCAGCCAAATCACTAGCGGGGACTACGAGCAGTACTTC. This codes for CASSQITSGDYEQYF.

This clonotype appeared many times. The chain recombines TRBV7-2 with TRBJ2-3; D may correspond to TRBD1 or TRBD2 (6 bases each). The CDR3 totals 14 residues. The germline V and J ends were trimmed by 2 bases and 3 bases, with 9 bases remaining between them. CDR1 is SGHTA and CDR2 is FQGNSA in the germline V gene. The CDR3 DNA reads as TGTGCCAGCAGCTTAATAGGGGGGACAGATACGCAGTATTTT. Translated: CASSLIGGTDTQYF.

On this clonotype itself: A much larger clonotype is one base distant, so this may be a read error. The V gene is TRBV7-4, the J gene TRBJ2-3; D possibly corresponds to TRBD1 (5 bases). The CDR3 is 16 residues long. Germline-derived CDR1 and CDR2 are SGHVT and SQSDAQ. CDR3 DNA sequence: TGTGCCAGCAGCTTAGTTGGAAGCTGGGGCACAGATATGCAGTATTTT. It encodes CASSLVGSWGTDMQYF.

The CDR3 DNA follows: TGTGCCAGCACCAGATGGGTAAAGACAGAAGGAGGCTACACCTTC. It encodes CASTRWVKTEGGYTF. The chain is built from TRBV28 and TRBJ1-2; D is possibly TRBD1 (5 bases). CDR1 is MDHEN and CDR2 is SYDVKM in the germline V gene. Trimming pared 7 bases from V and 8 bases from J, leaving 23 bases between. The CDR3 is 15 residues long.

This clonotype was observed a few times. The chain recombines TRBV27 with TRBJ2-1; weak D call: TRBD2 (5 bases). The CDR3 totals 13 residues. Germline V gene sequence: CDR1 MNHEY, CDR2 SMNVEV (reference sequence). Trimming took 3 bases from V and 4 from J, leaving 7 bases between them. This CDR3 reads CASSFEGYNEQFF. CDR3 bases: TGTGCCAGCAGTTTCGAGGGTTACAATGAGCAGTTCTTC.

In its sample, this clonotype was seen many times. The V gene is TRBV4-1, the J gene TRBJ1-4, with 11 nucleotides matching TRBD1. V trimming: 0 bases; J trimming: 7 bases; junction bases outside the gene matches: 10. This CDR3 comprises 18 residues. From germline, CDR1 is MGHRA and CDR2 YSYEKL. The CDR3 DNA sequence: TGCGCCAGCAGCCAAGAGACTTCCGGGGGGACAGGGGGTGAAAAACTGTTTTTT. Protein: CASSQETSGGTGGEKLFF.

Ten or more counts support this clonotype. CDR3 protein: CASSLGTAPNTEAFF. Here the CDR3 DNA reads TGTGCCAGCAGCTTAGGGACTGCACCGAACACTGAAGCTTTCTTT. The chain has TRBV7-8 and TRBJ1-1; no clear D. V shed 1 base and J shed 1 base, with 10 bases lying between them. Per the germline V gene, CDR1 is SGHVS and CDR2 is FQNEAQ. The CDR3 has 15 amino acids.

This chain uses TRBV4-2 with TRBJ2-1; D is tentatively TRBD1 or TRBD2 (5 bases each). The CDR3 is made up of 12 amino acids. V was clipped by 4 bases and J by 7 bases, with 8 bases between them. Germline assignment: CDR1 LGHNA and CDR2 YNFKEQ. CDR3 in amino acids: CASSRGANEQFF. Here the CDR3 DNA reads TGTGCCAGCAGCCGAGGGGCTAATGAGCAGTTCTTC.

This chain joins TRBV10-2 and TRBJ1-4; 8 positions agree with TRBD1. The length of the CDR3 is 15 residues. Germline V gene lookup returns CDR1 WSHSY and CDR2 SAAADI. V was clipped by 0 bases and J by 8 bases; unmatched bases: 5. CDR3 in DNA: TGCGCCAGCAGTGAGTCGGGCAGGGGGCGAGAAAAACTGTTTTTT. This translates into CASSESGRGREKLFF.

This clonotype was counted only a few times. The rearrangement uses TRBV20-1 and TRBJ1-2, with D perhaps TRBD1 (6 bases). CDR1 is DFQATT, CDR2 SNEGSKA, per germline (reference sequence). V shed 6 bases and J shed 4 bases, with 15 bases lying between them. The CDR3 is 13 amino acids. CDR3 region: CSAQLGGAYGYTF. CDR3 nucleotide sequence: TGCAGTGCCCAACTTGGGGGGGCCTATGGCTACACCTTC.

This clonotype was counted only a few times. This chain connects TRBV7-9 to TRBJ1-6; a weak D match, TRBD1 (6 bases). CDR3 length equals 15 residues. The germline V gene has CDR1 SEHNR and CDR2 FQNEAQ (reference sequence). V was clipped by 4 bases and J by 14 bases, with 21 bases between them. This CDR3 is CASSSSLKRGFTLHF. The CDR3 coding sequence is TGTGCCAGCAGCTCCTCTCTTAAAAGGGGGTTCACCCTCCACTTT.

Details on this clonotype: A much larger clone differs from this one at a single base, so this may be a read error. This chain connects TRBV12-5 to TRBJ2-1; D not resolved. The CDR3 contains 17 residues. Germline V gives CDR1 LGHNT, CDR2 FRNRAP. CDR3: CARGLVIRTQSSSEQFF. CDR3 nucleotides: TGTGCTAGAGGTTTGGTAATCCGGACGCAAAGCTCCAGTGAGCAGTTCTTC.

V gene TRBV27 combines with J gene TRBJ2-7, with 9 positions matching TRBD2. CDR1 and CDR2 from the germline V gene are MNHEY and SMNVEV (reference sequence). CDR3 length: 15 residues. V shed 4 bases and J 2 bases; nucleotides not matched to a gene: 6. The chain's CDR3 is CASSSALAGPYEQYF. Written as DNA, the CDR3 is TGTGCCAGCAGTTCGGCACTAGCGGGTCCCTACGAGCAGTACTTC.

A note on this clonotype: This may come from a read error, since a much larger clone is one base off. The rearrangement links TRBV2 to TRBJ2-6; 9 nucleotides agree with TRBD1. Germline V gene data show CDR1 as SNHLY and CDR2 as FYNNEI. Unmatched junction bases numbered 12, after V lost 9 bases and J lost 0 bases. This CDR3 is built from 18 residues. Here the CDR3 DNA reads TGTGCCAGAAGTCTCCGGACAGGGGCCCTCTCTGGGGCCAACGTCCTGACTTTC. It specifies CARSLRTGALSGANVLTF.

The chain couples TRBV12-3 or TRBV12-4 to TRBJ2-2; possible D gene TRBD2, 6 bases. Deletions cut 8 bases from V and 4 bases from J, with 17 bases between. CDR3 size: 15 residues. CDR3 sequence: CASSDTGVVTGELFF. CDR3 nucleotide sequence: TGTGCCAGCTCTGATACGGGAGTTGTCACCGGGGAGCTGTTTTTT.

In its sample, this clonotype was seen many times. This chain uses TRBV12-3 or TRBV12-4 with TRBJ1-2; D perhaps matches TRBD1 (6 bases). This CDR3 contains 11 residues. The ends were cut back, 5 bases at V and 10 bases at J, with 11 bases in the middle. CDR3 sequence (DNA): TGTGCCAGCAGTCCCGGACAGACCTACACCTTC. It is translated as CASSPGQTYTF.

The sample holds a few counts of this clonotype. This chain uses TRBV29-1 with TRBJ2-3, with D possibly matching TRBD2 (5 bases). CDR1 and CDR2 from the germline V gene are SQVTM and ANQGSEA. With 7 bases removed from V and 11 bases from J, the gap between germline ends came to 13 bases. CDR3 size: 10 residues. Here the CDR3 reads CSALGSEQYF. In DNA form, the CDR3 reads TGCAGCGCGCTAGGGAGTGAGCAGTATTTT.

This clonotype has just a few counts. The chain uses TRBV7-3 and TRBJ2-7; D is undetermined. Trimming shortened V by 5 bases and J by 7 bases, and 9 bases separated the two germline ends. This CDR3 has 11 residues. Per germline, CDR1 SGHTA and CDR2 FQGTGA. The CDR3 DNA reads TGTGCCAGCAGCACACATAGGGAGCAGTACTTC. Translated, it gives CASSTHREQYF.

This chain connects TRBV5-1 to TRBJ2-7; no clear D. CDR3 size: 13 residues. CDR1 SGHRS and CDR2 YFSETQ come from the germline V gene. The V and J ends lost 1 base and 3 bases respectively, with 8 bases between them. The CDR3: CASSLQVNYEQYF. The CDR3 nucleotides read TGCGCCAGCAGCTTGCAGGTAAACTACGAGCAGTACTTC.

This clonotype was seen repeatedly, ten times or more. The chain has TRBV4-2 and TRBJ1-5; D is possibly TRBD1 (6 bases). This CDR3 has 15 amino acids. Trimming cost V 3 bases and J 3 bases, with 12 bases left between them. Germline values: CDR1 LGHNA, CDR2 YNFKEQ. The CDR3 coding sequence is TGTGCCAGCAGCCAGGTAACAGGGCCCAATCAGCCCCAGCATTTT. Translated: CASSQVTGPNQPQHF.

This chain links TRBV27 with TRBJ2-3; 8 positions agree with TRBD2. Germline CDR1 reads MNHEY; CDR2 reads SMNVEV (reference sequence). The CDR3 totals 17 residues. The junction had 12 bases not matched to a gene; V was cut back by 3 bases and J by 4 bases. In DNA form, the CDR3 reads TGTGCCAGCAGTTTTTTGGTCAGCGGGAGCTTGGCAGATACGCAGTATTTT. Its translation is CASSFLVSGSLADTQYF.

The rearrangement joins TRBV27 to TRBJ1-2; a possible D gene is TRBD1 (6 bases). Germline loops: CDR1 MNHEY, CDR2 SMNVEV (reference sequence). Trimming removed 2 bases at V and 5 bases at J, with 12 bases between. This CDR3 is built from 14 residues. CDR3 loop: CASSLGGRGYGYTF. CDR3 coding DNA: TGTGCCAGCAGTTTAGGGGGCAGGGGATATGGCTACACCTTC.

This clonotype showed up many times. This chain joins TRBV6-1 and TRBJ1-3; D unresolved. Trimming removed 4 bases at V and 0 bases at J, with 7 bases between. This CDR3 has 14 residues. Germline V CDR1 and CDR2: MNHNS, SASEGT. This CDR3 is CASSGPYSGNTIYF. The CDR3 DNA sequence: TGTGCCAGCAGTGGACCCTACTCTGGAAACACCATATATTTT.

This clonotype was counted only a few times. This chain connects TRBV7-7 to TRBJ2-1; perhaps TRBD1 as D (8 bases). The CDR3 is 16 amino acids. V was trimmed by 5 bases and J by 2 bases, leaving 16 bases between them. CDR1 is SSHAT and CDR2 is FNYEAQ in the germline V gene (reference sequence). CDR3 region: CASSPTGGAAYNEQFF. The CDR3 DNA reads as TGTGCCAGCAGCCCCACAGGGGGGGCAGCCTACAATGAGCAGTTCTTC.

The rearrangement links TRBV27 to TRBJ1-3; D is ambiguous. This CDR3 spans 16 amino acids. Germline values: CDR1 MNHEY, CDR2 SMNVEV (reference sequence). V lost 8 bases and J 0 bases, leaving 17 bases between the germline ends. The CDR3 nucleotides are TGTGCCAGCCTTGGTCCCGGGTTACACTCTGGAAACACCATATATTTT. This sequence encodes CASLGPGLHSGNTIYF.

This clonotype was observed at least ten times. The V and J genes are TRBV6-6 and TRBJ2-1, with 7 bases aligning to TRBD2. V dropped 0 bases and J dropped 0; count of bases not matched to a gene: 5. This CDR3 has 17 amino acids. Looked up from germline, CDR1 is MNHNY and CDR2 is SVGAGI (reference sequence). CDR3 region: CASSYSLAVSSYNEQFF. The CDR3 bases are TGTGCCAGCAGTTACTCTCTAGCGGTAAGCTCCTACAATGAGCAGTTCTTC.